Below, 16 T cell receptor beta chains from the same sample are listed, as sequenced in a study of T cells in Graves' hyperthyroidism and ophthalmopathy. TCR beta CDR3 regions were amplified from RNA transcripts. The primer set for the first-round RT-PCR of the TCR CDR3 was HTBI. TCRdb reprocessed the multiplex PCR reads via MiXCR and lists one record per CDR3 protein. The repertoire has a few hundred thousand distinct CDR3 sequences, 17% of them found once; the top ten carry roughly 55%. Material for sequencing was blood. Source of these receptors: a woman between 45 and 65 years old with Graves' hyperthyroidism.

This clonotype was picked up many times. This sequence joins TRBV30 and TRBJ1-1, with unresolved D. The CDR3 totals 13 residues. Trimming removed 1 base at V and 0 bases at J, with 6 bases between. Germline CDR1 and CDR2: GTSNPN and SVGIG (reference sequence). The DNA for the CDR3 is TGTGCCTGGAGTGGACGGGTGAACACTGAAGCTTTCTTT. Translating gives CAWSGRVNTEAFF.

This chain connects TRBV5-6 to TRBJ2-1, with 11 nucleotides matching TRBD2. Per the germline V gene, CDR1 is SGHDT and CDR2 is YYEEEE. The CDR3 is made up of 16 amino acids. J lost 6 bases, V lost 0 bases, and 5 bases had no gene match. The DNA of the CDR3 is TGTGCCAGCAGCTTGGAACGACTAGCGGGACTCAATGAGCAGTTCTTC. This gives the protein CASSLERLAGLNEQFF.

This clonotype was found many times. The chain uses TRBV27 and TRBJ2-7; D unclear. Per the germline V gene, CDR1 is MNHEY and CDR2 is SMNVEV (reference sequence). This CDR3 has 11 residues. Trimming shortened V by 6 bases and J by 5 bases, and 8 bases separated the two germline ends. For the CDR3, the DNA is TGTGCCAGCAGAAACATCCACGAGCAGTACTTC. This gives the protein CASRNIHEQYF.

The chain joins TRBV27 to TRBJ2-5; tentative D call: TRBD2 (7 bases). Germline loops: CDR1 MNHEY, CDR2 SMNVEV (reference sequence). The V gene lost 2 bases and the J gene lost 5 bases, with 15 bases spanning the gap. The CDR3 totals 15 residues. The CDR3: CASSLGWGGPETQYF. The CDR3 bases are TGTGCCAGCAGTTTAGGCTGGGGGGGCCCCGAGACCCAGTACTTC.

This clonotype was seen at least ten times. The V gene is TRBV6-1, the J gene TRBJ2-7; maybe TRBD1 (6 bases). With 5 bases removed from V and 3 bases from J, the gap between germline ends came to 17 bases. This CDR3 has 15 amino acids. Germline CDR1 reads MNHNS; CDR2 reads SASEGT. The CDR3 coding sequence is TGTGCCAGCAGTCCCACCGGGACATCCTACTACGAGCAGTACTTC. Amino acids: CASSPTGTSYYEQYF.

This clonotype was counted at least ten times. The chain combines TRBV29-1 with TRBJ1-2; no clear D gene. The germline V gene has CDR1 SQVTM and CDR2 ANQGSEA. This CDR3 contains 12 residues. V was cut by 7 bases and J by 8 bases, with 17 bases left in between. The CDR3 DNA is TGCAGCGCCTCGAGGAGTGGCGGAGGCTACACCTTC. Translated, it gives CSASRSGGGYTF.

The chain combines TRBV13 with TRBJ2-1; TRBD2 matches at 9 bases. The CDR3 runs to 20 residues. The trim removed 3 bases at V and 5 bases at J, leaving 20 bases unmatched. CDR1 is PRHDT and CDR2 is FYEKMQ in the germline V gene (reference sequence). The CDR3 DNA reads TGTGCCAGCAGCTTCCCAGGGTATAGTTTTTCGACTAGCGGAAACAATGAGCAGTTCTTC. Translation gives CASSFPGYSFSTSGNNEQFF.

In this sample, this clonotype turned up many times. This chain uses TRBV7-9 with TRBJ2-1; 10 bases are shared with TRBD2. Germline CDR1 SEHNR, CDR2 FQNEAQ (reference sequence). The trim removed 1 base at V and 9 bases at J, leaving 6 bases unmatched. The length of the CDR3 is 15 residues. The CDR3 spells CASSLGLAGVIEQFF. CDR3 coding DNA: TGTGCCAGCAGCTTAGGTCTAGCGGGAGTTATTGAGCAGTTCTTC.

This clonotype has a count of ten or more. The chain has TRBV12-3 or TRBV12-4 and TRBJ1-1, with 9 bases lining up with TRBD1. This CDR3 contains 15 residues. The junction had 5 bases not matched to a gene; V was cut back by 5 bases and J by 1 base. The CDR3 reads CASSLRTGENTEAFF. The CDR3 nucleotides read TGTGCCAGCAGTCTACGGACAGGGGAGAACACTGAAGCTTTCTTT.

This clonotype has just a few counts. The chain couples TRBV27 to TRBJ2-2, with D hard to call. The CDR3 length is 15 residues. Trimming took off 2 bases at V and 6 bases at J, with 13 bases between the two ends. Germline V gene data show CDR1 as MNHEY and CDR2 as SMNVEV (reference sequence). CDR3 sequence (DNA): TGTGCCAGCAGTTTAATGTCCGTCGTACCCGGGGAGCTGTTTTTT. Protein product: CASSLMSVVPGELFF.

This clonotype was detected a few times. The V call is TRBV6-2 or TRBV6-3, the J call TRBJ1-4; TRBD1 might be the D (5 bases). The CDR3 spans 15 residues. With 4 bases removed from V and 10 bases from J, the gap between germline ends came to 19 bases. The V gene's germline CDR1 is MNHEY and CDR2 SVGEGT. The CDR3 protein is CASSWEGTNLRKLFF. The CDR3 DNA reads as TGTGCCAGCAGTTGGGAGGGGACCAACCTGAGAAAACTGTTTTTT.

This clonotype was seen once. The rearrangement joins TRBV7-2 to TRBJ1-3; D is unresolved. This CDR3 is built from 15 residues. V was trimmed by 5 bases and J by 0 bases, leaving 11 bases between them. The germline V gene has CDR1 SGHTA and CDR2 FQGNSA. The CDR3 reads CASSPVGSSGNTIYF. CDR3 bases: TGTGCCAGCAGCCCAGTGGGCAGCTCTGGAAACACCATATATTTT.

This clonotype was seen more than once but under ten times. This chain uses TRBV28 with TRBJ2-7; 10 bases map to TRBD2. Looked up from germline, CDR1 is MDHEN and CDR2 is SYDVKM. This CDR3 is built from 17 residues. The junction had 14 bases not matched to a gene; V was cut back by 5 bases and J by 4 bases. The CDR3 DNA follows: TGTGCCAGCAGTCAACAGCGGTGGGGACTAGCGATTTACGAGCAGTACTTC. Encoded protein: CASSQQRWGLAIYEQYF. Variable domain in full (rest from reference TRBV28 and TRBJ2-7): DVKVTQSSRYLVKRTGEKVFLECVQDMDHENMFWYRQDPGLGLRLIYFSYDVKMKEKGDIPEGYSVSREKKERFSLILESASTNQTSMYLCASSQQRWGLAIYEQYFGPGTRLTVT.

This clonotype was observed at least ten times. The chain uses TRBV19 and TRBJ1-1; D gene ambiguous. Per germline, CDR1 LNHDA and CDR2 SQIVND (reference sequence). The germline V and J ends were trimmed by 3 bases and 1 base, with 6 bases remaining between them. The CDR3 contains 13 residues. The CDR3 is CASSMVRNTEAFF. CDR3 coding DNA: TGTGCCAGTAGTATGGTACGGAACACTGAAGCTTTCTTT.

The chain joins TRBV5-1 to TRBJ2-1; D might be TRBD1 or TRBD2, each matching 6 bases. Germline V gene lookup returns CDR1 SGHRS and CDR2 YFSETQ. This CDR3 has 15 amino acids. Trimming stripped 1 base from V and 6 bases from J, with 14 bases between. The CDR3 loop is CASSLRLGGPNEQFF. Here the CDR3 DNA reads TGCGCCAGCAGCTTGAGACTAGGGGGGCCCAATGAGCAGTTCTTC. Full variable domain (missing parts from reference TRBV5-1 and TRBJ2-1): KAGVTQTPRYLIKTRGQQVTLSCSPISGHRSVSWYQQTPGQGLQFLFEYFSETQRNKGNFPGRFSGRQFSNSRSEMNVSTLELGDSALYLCASSLRLGGPNEQFFGPGTRLTVL.

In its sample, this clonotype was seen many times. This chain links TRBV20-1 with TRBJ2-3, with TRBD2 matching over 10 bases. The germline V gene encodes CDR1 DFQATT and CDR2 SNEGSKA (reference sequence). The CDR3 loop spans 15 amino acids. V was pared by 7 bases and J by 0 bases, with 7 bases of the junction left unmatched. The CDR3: CSGTGTSESTDTQYF. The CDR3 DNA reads TGCAGTGGAACCGGGACTAGCGAGAGCACAGATACGCAGTATTTT.